The rows below give T cell receptor beta chains drawn from one sample of a study of blood T cells in healthy people across ages. TCRdb fed the 5' RACE reads into MiXCR, producing one record per CDR3 protein. The sample yields 1 million or so distinct CDR3 sequences, approximately 25% seen once. The sample was also linked to a second study, of T cells of mothers and their children.

The sample comprised blood. The receptor source for this set is a girl between 2 and 10 years old in good health. Each CDR3 is given without its conserved first and last residue.

>13|TRBV12-3/TRBV12-4|TRBJ2-3
ASSSYSLSTDTQY
>12|TRBV7-9|TRBJ2-3
ASILGYEGNTQY
>13|TRBV7-8|TRBJ1-2
ASSPRGGHDYGYT
>17|TRBV5-1|TRBJ2-1
ASSERGRGSLGSYNEQF
>11|TRBV7-3|TRBJ2-1
ASSLLPTGEQF
>13|TRBV28|TRBJ1-1
ASSLPQGQGTEAF
>13|TRBV27|TRBJ1-2
ASSLGKGQVYGYT
>11|TRBV29-1|TRBJ1-5
SVRDSSNQPQH
>10|TRBV29-1|TRBJ1-1
SVEPMHTEAF
>13|TRBV6-1|TRBJ2-7
ASTTRDGSSYEQY
>13|TRBV6-6|TRBJ1-5
ASKNPGPSNQPQH
>13|TRBV9|TRBJ1-2
ASSRQGDHNYGYT
>14|TRBV7-8|TRBJ2-1
ASSQAAGGWYNEQF
>11|TRBV7-2|TRBJ1-2
ASSFSGGYGYT
>12|TRBV29-1|-
SVGGHRGEYEQY
>15|TRBV7-8|TRBJ2-6
ASSLRTSGAGANVLT
>14|TRBV29-1|TRBJ2-3
SVATIRDRRVDTQY
>13|TRBV4-1|TRBJ1-5
ASSQVKDRPGPQH
>14|TRBV6-2/TRBV6-3|TRBJ2-3
ASSARGTGRSGTQY
>13|TRBV20-1|TRBJ2-1
SASGIGRTYNEQF
>13|TRBV29-1|TRBJ1-2
SVEGGRGGLYGYT
>11|TRBV7-3|TRBJ1-1
ASAPRGDTEAF
>12|TRBV9|TRBJ2-5
ASSVGLAEETQY
>13|TRBV5-5|TRBJ2-5
ASSLEVLTQETQY
>13|TRBV6-6|TRBJ1-1
ASSYPGRVSTEAF
>11|TRBV20-1|TRBJ2-5
SAASEVQETQY
>14|TRBV6-1|TRBJ2-1
ASSPFGPNSYNEQF